This TCR beta chain was recovered during a study of HIV-infected patients and healthy controls. General study findings and limits: Apparent post-therapy Gini recovery among HIV-infected patients was not reproduced with size-matched repertoires.

The repertoire came from unfractionated whole blood and reflected all unsorted peripheral T cells. Germline V lookup: CDR1 KGHSH, CDR2 LQKENI. The CDR3 runs to 14 residues. The germline V and J ends were trimmed by 2 bases and 7 bases, with 15 bases remaining between them. In this sample, this clonotype is medium-sized. Its antigen is unknown. Around 500 ng RNA was reverse transcribed with alpha and beta constant-region primers. Separate chain-specific third strand synthesis with multiplexing indices produced the alpha and beta libraries. A 5' RACE adapter with a random hexamer and the SP2 primer site was joined to cDNA. Second strand synthesis was primed from the SP2 site. TCRdb analysed the 5' RACE reads with MiXCR anew, one entry per CDR3 protein. The data show 4,000 to 4,500 distinct CDR3 sequences, 10% to 15% seen once.

This TCR derives from an adult with HIV infection. The chain joins TRBV18 to TRBJ2-7, with D unresolved. Sequenced here: blood, sampled before antiretroviral therapy. This chain's CDR3 is CASSPNPRFHEQYF. The CDR3 DNA sequence: TGTGCCAGCTCACCAAATCCCAGGTTTCATGAGCAGTACTTC.